Listed below are T cell receptor beta chains from one sample, sequenced in a study of shared clonotypes between healthy human individuals. TCRdb's copy holds only in-frame clones and misses some; the assay was immunoSEQ multiplex PCR. This sample yields 520,000 or so clones, of which roughly 78% are seen a single time; 10% to 15% belongs to the top ten. What was sequenced was PBMCs. These receptors were taken from a woman in her thirties or forties in good health. Some clones in this sample may be carry-over from other donors' samples. CDR3s include the opening cysteine and the closing phenylalanine or tryptophan. D genes are given only for firm matches. The size entry is marked missing in some rows and otherwise reads once, few, many or a size class.

J: TRBJ2-7
V: TRBV9
size: -
D: TRBD2
CDR3: CASSVGGTSGRGEQYF
DNA: TGTGCCAGCAGCGTAGGGGGGACTAGCGGCCGTGGGGAGCAGTACTTC

J: TRBJ2-2
V: TRBV19
size: -
D: -
CDR3: CASTPISMNTGELFF
DNA: TGTGCCAGTACCCCAATCTCCATGAACACCGGGGAGCTGTTTTTT

J: TRBJ2-2
V: TRBV5-1
size: -
D: TRBD1
CDR3: CASSLVTGPTGELFF
DNA: TGCGCCAGCAGCTTGGTGACAGGGCCGACCGGGGAGCTGTTTTTT

J: TRBJ1-5
V: TRBV15
size: -
D: -
CDR3: CATSSIRESYQPQHF
DNA: TGTGCCACCAGCAGTATAAGAGAGTCTTATCAGCCCCAGCATTTT

J: TRBJ2-2
V: TRBV2
size: few
D: TRBD1
CDR3: CASSIHPDRANTGELFF
DNA: TGTGCCAGCAGTATCCACCCGGACAGGGCGAACACCGGGGAGCTGTTTTTT

J: TRBJ2-2
V: TRBV18
size: -
D: -
CDR3: CASRSGTDTGELFF
DNA: TGTGCCAGCAGGTCAGGGACGGACACCGGGGAGCTGTTTTTT

J: TRBJ2-7
V: TRBV29-1
size: -
D: -
CDR3: CSARRGSYEQYF
DNA: TGCAGCGCCCGAAGGGGATCCTACGAGCAGTACTTC

J: TRBJ2-3
V: TRBV30
size: -
D: TRBD1
CDR3: CAWSSNRGTDTQYF
DNA: TGTGCCTGGAGTTCGAACAGGGGTACAGATACGCAGTATTTT

J: TRBJ1-1
V: TRBV28
size: -
D: -
CDR3: CASWGRGSREAFF
DNA: TGTGCCAGTTGGGGCAGGGGAAGTCGAGAAGCTTTCTTT

J: TRBJ1-4
V: TRBV4-1
size: -
D: -
CDR3: CASSQESRQGNEKLFF
DNA: TGCGCCAGCAGCCAAGAATCTCGGCAGGGAAATGAAAAACTGTTTTTT

J: TRBJ1-3
V: TRBV28
size: -
D: -
CDR3: CASSLVGTSSGNTIYF
DNA: TGTGCCAGCAGTTTAGTCGGGACTAGCTCTGGAAACACCATATATTTT

J: TRBJ2-7
V: TRBV19
size: -
D: TRBD1
CDR3: CASSTGTGTYEQYF
DNA: TGTGCCAGTAGCACCGGGACAGGGACCTACGAGCAGTACTTC

J: TRBJ2-5
V: TRBV6-5
size: -
D: TRBD2
CDR3: CASSYSGLRGETQYF
DNA: TGTGCCAGCAGTTACTCGGGTCTGCGGGGGGAGACCCAGTACTTC

J: TRBJ2-3
V: TRBV5-5
size: -
D: TRBD1
CDR3: CASSLGQGTADTQYF
DNA: TGTGCCAGCAGCTTGGGACAGGGAACAGCAGATACGCAGTATTTT

J: TRBJ2-3
V: TRBV10-2
size: -
D: TRBD2
CDR3: CASSESTKGGSTDTQYF
DNA: TGCGCCAGCAGTGAGTCGACTAAGGGAGGGAGCACAGATACGCAGTATTTT

J: TRBJ2-5
V: TRBV7-2
size: -
D: -
CDR3: CASSFNRDETQYF
DNA: TGTGCCAGCAGCTTTAACCGGGACGAGACCCAGTACTTC

J: TRBJ2-1
V: TRBV6-6
size: -
D: TRBD1
CDR3: CASSKGQGDVNEQFF
DNA: TGTGCCAGCAGCAAGGGACAGGGGGACGTCAATGAGCAGTTCTTC

J: TRBJ1-2
V: TRBV9
size: -
D: -
CDR3: CASSVVEGVGYTF
DNA: TGTGCCAGCAGCGTAGTTGAAGGTGTTGGCTACACCTTC

J: TRBJ2-7
V: TRBV19
size: -
D: TRBD2
CDR3: CASSSFSGSYEQYF
DNA: TGTGCCAGTAGCAGCTTTAGCGGGAGCTACGAGCAGTACTTC

J: TRBJ1-2
V: TRBV19
size: -
D: -
CDR3: CASRSLDNYGYTF
DNA: TGTGCCAGTAGATCCCTTGACAACTATGGCTACACCTTC

J: TRBJ2-7
V: TRBV5-4
size: -
D: -
CDR3: CASSSRGYEQYF
DNA: TGTGCCAGCAGCTCACGAGGATACGAGCAGTACTTC

J: TRBJ1-2
V: TRBV5-4
size: -
D: -
CDR3: CASSPDRPTNYGYTF
DNA: TGTGCCAGCAGCCCCGACAGGCCTACTAACTATGGCTACACCTTC

J: TRBJ1-1
V: TRBV10-2
size: few
D: -
CDR3: CASTPQRNTEAFF
DNA: TGCGCCAGCACCCCCCAAAGGAACACTGAAGCTTTCTTT

J: TRBJ2-3
V: TRBV9
size: -
D: TRBD2
CDR3: CASSGYRTSGIDTQYF
DNA: TGTGCCAGCTCGGGATATCGGACTAGCGGGATAGATACGCAGTATTTT

J: TRBJ2-1
V: TRBV2
size: -
D: -
CDR3: CASSKEAVLQFF
DNA: TGTGCCAGCAGCAAAGAGGCTGTCTTGCAGTTCTTC

J: TRBJ1-3
V: TRBV18
size: many
D: TRBD1
CDR3: CASSPDTGGSGNTIYF
DNA: TGTGCCAGCTCACCAGATACAGGGGGGTCTGGAAACACCATATATTTT

J: TRBJ2-1
V: TRBV9
size: -
D: TRBD2
CDR3: CASSVAWGRTSGSRERFF
DNA: TGTGCCAGCAGCGTAGCCTGGGGGAGGACTAGCGGGAGTAGGGAGCGGTTCTTC

J: TRBJ2-7
V: TRBV4-2
size: few
D: TRBD1
CDR3: CASSQETGTGGYEQYF
DNA: TGTGCCAGCAGCCAAGAGACCGGGACAGGGGGCTACGAGCAGTACTTC

J: TRBJ2-5
V: TRBV7-9
size: -
D: TRBD1
CDR3: CASSLHRGTGIPGETQYF
DNA: TGTGCCAGCAGCCTACACAGAGGGACAGGAATCCCCGGGGAGACCCAGTACTTC

J: TRBJ2-6
V: TRBV4-1
size: -
D: -
CDR3: CASSPRRAGANVLTF
DNA: TGCGCCAGCTCGCCCCGCAGGGCTGGGGCCAACGTCCTGACTTTC

J: TRBJ2-1
V: TRBV7-9
size: -
D: TRBD2
CDR3: CASSPQAGAAYNEQFF
DNA: TGTGCCAGCAGCCCCCAGGCGGGAGCTGCATACAATGAGCAGTTCTTC

J: TRBJ2-7
V: TRBV28
size: -
D: -
CDR3: CASSPGPAGRQSSYEQYF
DNA: TGTGCCAGCAGCCCCGGGCCGGCAGGGCGGCAGAGCTCCTACGAGCAGTACTTC

J: TRBJ2-1
V: TRBV7-9
size: -
D: TRBD2
CDR3: CASRKTSANEQFF
DNA: TGTGCCAGCAGAAAGACTAGCGCCAATGAGCAGTTCTTC

J: TRBJ2-1
V: TRBV7-2
size: -
D: -
CDR3: CASSLALKADSYNEQFF
DNA: TGTGCCAGCAGCTTAGCGCTAAAAGCGGACTCCTACAATGAGCAGTTCTTC

J: TRBJ2-3
V: TRBV29-1
size: few
D: -
CDR3: CSVEVQNTDTQYF
DNA: TGCAGCGTTGAGGTCCAAAACACAGATACGCAGTATTTT

J: TRBJ1-1
V: TRBV29-1
size: -
D: -
CDR3: CSVTRLRGRTEAFF
DNA: TGCAGCGTGACCCGACTACGGGGGCGCACTGAAGCTTTCTTT

J: TRBJ2-1
V: TRBV4-3
size: once
D: -
CDR3: CASSPQVASYNEQFF
DNA: TGCGCCAGCAGCCCACAGGTTGCCTCCTACAATGAGCAGTTCTTC

J: TRBJ2-7
V: TRBV9
size: few
D: -
CDR3: CASSAQGEVYEQYF
DNA: TGTGCCAGCAGCGCCCAGGGGGAGGTCTACGAGCAGTACTTC

J: TRBJ1-1
V: TRBV6-6
size: -
D: TRBD1
CDR3: CASTITRTGGEAFF
DNA: TGTGCCAGCACCATTACACGGACAGGGGGTGAAGCTTTCTTT

J: TRBJ1-4
V: TRBV15
size: once
D: TRBD1
CDR3: CATSRDRGEKLFF
DNA: TGTGCCACCAGCAGGGACAGGGGTGAAAAACTGTTTTTT

J: TRBJ2-7
V: TRBV9
size: many
D: -
CDR3: CASSRDNYEQYF
DNA: TGTGCCAGCAGCCGAGACAACTACGAGCAGTACTTC

J: TRBJ1-1
V: TRBV11-3
size: -
D: -
CDR3: CASSLDKRVEAFF
DNA: TGTGCCAGCAGCTTAGATAAGCGGGTTGAAGCTTTCTTT

J: TRBJ2-2
V: TRBV10-1
size: -
D: TRBD2
CDR3: CASLAPGLAGGPGTGELFF
DNA: TGCGCCAGCCTTGCCCCGGGACTAGCGGGAGGGCCGGGCACCGGGGAGCTGTTTTTT

J: TRBJ1-2
V: TRBV30
size: -
D: TRBD1
CDR3: CAWSEGPGGMGYGYTF
DNA: TGTGCCTGGAGCGAAGGGCCAGGGGGTATGGGCTATGGCTACACCTTC

J: TRBJ2-3
V: TRBV9
size: -
D: TRBD2
CDR3: CASSTSGIEDTQYF
DNA: TGTGCCAGCAGCACTAGCGGGATTGAAGATACGCAGTATTTT

J: TRBJ1-3
V: TRBV6-5
size: -
D: -
CDR3: CASSSVGGAGGNTIYF
DNA: TGTGCCAGCAGTTCCGTCGGGGGCGCAGGTGGAAACACCATATATTTT